The 21 T cell receptor beta chains listed next were all sequenced from one sample in a study of CD8 T cells in Susac syndrome. The authors reverse transcribed roughly 0.5 to 1 ug RNA with random hexamers. TCRdb re-analysed the immunoSEQ multiplex PCR reads in MiXCR, keeping a single row per CDR3 protein. The sample yields approximately 200,000 distinct CDR3 sequences, around 95% seen once. Sequencing was performed on CD4+ T cells from PBMCs. These receptors all stem from a human donor with multiple sclerosis.

The chain links TRBV6-1 to TRBJ2-5, with TRBD2 matching over 9 bases. The germline CDR1 and CDR2 sequences are MNHNS and SASEGT. With V trimmed by 6 bases and J by 4 bases, 12 bases remained unmatched. The CDR3 runs 16 residues. CDR3 loop: CASSHEAGGQGETQYF. In DNA form, the CDR3 reads TGTGCCAGCAGCCACGAGGCGGGGGGGCAGGGAGAGACCCAGTACTTC.

V gene TRBV30 combines with J gene TRBJ2-7; TRBD1 matches at 9 bases. CDR3 length: 12 residues. The trim removed 1 base at V and 13 bases at J, leaving 8 bases unmatched. The germline CDR1 and CDR2 sequences are GTSNPN and SVGIG (reference sequence). In nucleotides, the CDR3 is TGTGCCTGGAGTGCCCACGGGGGACAGGGATACTTC. Translated: CAWSAHGGQGYF.

The rearrangement joins TRBV20-1 to TRBJ1-2; no firm D call. The V and J ends lost 3 bases and 8 bases respectively, with 19 bases between them. The length of the CDR3 is 14 residues. In germline, CDR1 is DFQATT, CDR2 SNEGSKA (reference sequence). CDR3 sequence: CSARDEYLTRGYTF. In DNA, the CDR3 is TGCAGTGCTAGGGATGAGTACCTAACCCGCGGCTACACCTTC.

There are a few counts of this clonotype. V gene TRBV27 combines with J gene TRBJ2-5; TRBD2 matches at 11 bases. This CDR3 spans 16 amino acids. Germline V gene sequence: CDR1 MNHEY, CDR2 SMNVEV (reference sequence). V shed 2 bases and J 1 base; nucleotides not matched to a gene: 3. CDR3 in DNA: TGTGCCAGCAGTTTAGGGACTAGCGGACCCCAAGAGACCCAGTACTTC. This gives the protein CASSLGTSGPQETQYF.

The J gene is TRBJ1-6, the V gene TRBV12-3 or TRBV12-4; a weak D match, TRBD1 (6 bases). V was shortened by 6 bases and J by 10 bases, with 19 bases between the two germline ends. CDR3 size: 15 residues. Here the CDR3 DNA reads TGTGCCAGCAGCGCCGGGGGGGGGCAAGGATCACCCCTCCACTTT. This gives the protein CASSAGGGQGSPLHF.

The chain uses TRBV9 and TRBJ1-2; weak D call: TRBD1 (6 bases). Germline loops: CDR1 SGDLS, CDR2 YYNGEE. The germline V and J ends were trimmed by 3 bases and 6 bases, with 21 bases remaining between them. CDR3 size: 16 residues. CDR3 sequence: CASSALNTDRRDGYTF. In DNA form, the CDR3 reads TGTGCCAGCAGCGCCCTGAATACAGACAGGAGGGATGGCTACACCTTC.

The gene calls are TRBV3-1 and TRBJ1-2; TRBD1 matches 9 bases. V lost 3 bases to trimming and J lost 7 bases; unmatched junction nucleotides: 3. The V gene's germline CDR1 is LGHDT and CDR2 YNNKEL (reference sequence). The CDR3 consists of 13 residues. DNA of the CDR3: TGTGCCAGCAGCCAGGGACAGGGCCTTGGCTACACCTTC. Amino acids: CASSQGQGLGYTF.

V is TRBV30 and J is TRBJ1-1; D is unresolved. The germline V and J ends were trimmed by 0 bases and 4 bases, with 12 bases remaining between them. The CDR3 is 14 residues long. CDR1 is GTSNPN, CDR2 SVGIG, per germline (reference sequence). CDR3 bases: TGTGCCTGGAGTGTGGGGTATGTTTTCACTGAAGCTTTCTTT. This encodes CAWSVGYVFTEAFF.

A single count supports this clonotype. This chain connects TRBV19 to TRBJ2-5; a possible D gene is TRBD1 (5 bases). Germline V gene data show CDR1 as LNHDA and CDR2 as SQIVND (reference sequence). The CDR3 is made up of 15 amino acids. The ends were cut back, 6 bases at V and 0 bases at J, with 14 bases in the middle. The CDR3 here is CASSAQDSYQETQYF. The CDR3 DNA is TGTGCCAGTAGCGCACAAGACAGTTACCAAGAGACCCAGTACTTC. The full variable domain, completed using reference TRBV19 and TRBJ2-5, is DGGITQSPKYLFRKEGQNVTLSCEQNLNHDAMYWYRQDPGQGLRLIYYSQIVNDFQKGDIAEGYSVSREKKESFPLTVTSAQKNPTAFYLCASSAQDSYQETQYFGPGTRLLVL.

The V and J genes are TRBV30 and TRBJ1-6; D perhaps matches TRBD1 (6 bases). The V gene's germline CDR1 is GTSNPN and CDR2 SVGIG (reference sequence). V shed 5 bases and J shed 9 bases, with 14 bases lying between them. The CDR3 covers 13 residues. The CDR3 reads CAWVGRGGSPLHF. As DNA, the CDR3 is TGTGCCTGGGTCGGCAGGGGTGGTTCACCCCTCCACTTT.

The chain has TRBV9 and TRBJ2-5, with D possibly TRBD1 on 5 matching bases. This CDR3 comprises 15 residues. Germline CDR1 is SGDLS and CDR2 is YYNGEE. Trimming removed 1 base at V and 1 base at J, with 11 bases between. The chain's CDR3 is CASSVLQGPQETQYF. The CDR3 bases are TGTGCCAGCAGCGTATTGCAGGGCCCCCAAGAGACCCAGTACTTC.

CDR3 sequence: CASSPDREANYGYTF. CDR3 bases: TGTGCCAGCAGCCCGGACAGGGAGGCTAACTATGGCTACACCTTC. The chain employs TRBV11-2 and TRBJ1-2, with TRBD1 matching over 8 bases. J lost 0 bases, V lost 5 bases, and 5 bases had no gene match. The germline V gene has CDR1 SGHAT and CDR2 FQNNGV. CDR3 length equals 15 residues.

The J gene is TRBJ1-1, the V gene TRBV27, with 7 bases fitting TRBD1. Germline V gene data show CDR1 as MNHEY and CDR2 as SMNVEV (reference sequence). Trimming took 6 bases from V and 0 from J; bases not matched to a gene: 4. The CDR3 is 14 residues long. The CDR3 DNA reads TGTGCCAGCAGGGTACAGGGGATGAACACTGAAGCTTTCTTT. This codes for CASRVQGMNTEAFF.

The chain is built from TRBV30 and TRBJ2-1, with D perhaps TRBD2 (7 bases). Looked up from germline, CDR1 is GTSNPN and CDR2 is SVGIG (reference sequence). V shed 4 bases and J shed 9 bases, with 22 bases lying between them. This CDR3 is 15 amino acids long. The CDR3 bases are TGTGCCTGGATCCCCAGATCGAGGGGGGGTATTGAGCAGTTCTTC. Its translation is CAWIPRSRGGIEQFF.

The rearrangement links TRBV12-3 or TRBV12-4 to TRBJ1-2; unclear D gene. Trimming took off 5 bases at V and 4 bases at J, with 17 bases between the two ends. The CDR3 sequence is 15 residues long. CDR3 nucleotide sequence: TGTGCCAGCAGTAGGGCCGCTTCTTACGGCTATGGCTACACCTTC. As protein: CASSRAASYGYGYTF.

This chain joins TRBV3-1 and TRBJ2-4, with 8 bases fitting TRBD1. The germline gives CDR1 LGHDT, CDR2 YNNKEL (reference sequence). This CDR3 contains 16 residues. V lost 1 base to trimming and J lost 7 bases; unmatched junction nucleotides: 9. CDR3 loop: CASSQAVGQGGNIQYF. CDR3 DNA: TGTGCCAGCAGCCAAGCGGTTGGACAGGGCGGGAACATTCAGTACTTC.

Written as DNA, the CDR3 is TGCAGCGCCCGACAGGGATTAAGGTCCAATGAGCAGTTCTTC. Translating gives CSARQGLRSNEQFF. V and J are TRBV29-1 and TRBJ2-1; 7 positions agree with TRBD1. The ends lost 7 bases at V and 6 bases at J; junction bases unmatched: 12. There are 14 residues in the CDR3. Germline CDR1 SQVTM, CDR2 ANQGSEA.

This rearrangement joins TRBV5-1 to TRBJ2-1; D is unclear. Between the trimmed V and J ends, which lost 4 bases and 1 base, there was a span of 12 bases. CDR1 is SGHRS, CDR2 YFSETQ, per germline. The CDR3 is made up of 15 amino acids. Here the CDR3 reads CASSPKSWSYNEQFF. CDR3 in DNA: TGCGCCAGCAGCCCCAAATCTTGGTCCTACAATGAGCAGTTCTTC.

The chain combines TRBV3-1 with TRBJ1-1; D is uncertain. V lost 4 bases and J 6 bases, leaving 15 bases between the germline ends. There are 14 residues in the CDR3. In germline, CDR1 is LGHDT, CDR2 YNNKEL (reference sequence). The CDR3: CASSPGGGRPEAFF. CDR3 in DNA: TGTGCCAGCAGCCCCGGCGGAGGGCGTCCTGAAGCTTTCTTT.

V and J are TRBV3-1 and TRBJ1-2; the match to TRBD1 covers 8 bases. Germline V gene sequence: CDR1 LGHDT, CDR2 YNNKEL (reference sequence). The CDR3 is 16 residues long. The J segment lost 4 bases and the V segment lost 5 bases, leaving 12 bases of the junction unmatched. This chain's CDR3 is CASSGKDRVGSYGYTF. The CDR3, as DNA: TGTGCCAGCAGCGGCAAGGACAGGGTGGGGTCCTATGGCTACACCTTC.

V gene TRBV29-1 combines with J gene TRBJ2-3; 9 bases map to TRBD1. CDR1 and CDR2 (germline): SQVTM, ANQGSEA. This CDR3 comprises 14 residues. V lost 5 bases and J lost 4; bases outside the gene matches: 7. CDR3 residues: CSVNFRTGADTQYF. In nucleotides, the CDR3 is TGCAGCGTTAATTTCAGGACAGGGGCAGATACGCAGTATTTT.